This T cell receptor beta chain was sequenced in a study of CD8+ T cells in alopecia areata. For the study at large: Treatment comprised oral tofacitinib, 5 to 10 mg twice daily, in treated patients. Broader study findings: Higher clonality was seen in lesional scalp than in normal scalp, especially in alopecia totalis/universalis. TCRs were shared less clearly across patients than in mice, possibly for HLA-related reasons.

It was from alopecia areata patients that lesional scalp punch biopsies and peripheral blood were collected. Extracted RNA was reverse transcribed into cDNA, the sequencing template. Sequenced by immunoSEQ multiplex PCR; TCRdb stores in-frame clones only, minus some. The sample shows about 140,000 clones, 58% of them seen only once. The CDR3 consists of 14 residues. J lost 6 bases, V lost 3 bases, and 7 bases had no gene match. In germline, CDR1 is MDHEN, CDR2 SYDVKM. This clone appeared a few times. Its target is unknown. The TCR comes from a human donor with alopecia areata. Specimen: CD4+ T cells sorted from blood, collected at week 0. The genes are TRBV28 and TRBJ2-7; 8 nucleotides align to TRBD1. The CDR3, as DNA: TGTGCCAGCAGTTTTGGACAGGGAGGTAGCGAGCAGTACTTC. Protein: CASSFGQGGSEQYF. Variable domain in full (rest from reference TRBV28 and TRBJ2-7): DVKVTQSSRYLVKRTGEKVFLECVQDMDHENMFWYRQDPGLGLRLIYFSYDVKMKEKGDIPEGYSVSREKKERFSLILESASTNQTSMYLCASSFGQGGSEQYFGPGTRLTVT.